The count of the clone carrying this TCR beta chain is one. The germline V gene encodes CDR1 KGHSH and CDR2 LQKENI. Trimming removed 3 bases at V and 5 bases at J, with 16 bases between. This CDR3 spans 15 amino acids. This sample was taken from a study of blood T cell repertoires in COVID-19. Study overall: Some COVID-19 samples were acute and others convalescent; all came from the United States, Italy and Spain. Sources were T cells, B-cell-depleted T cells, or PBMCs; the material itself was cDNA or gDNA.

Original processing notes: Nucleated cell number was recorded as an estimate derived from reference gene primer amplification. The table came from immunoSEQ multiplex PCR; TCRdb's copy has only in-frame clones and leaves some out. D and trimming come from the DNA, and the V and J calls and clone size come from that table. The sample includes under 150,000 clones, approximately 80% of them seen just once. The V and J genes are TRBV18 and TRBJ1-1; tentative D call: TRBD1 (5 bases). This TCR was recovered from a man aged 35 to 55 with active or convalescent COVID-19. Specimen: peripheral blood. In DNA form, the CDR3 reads TGTGCCAGCTCACCGGGCGGGGCGCGCGCAACTGAAGCTTTCTTT. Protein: CASSPGGARATEAFF.